Listed here is a single T cell receptor beta chain. Its antigen is as yet unknown. This specimen comes from a study of T cell repertoires in cytomegalovirus infection. Study-level results: Carriers of CMV plus the relevant HLA were identified by cumulative public TCR beta family frequency.

The CDR3 runs to 16 residues. Germline V gene lookup returns CDR1 MDHEN and CDR2 SYDVKM. V was cut by 6 bases and J by 1 base, with 17 bases left in between. TCRdb reprocessed the reads via MiXCR and lists one record per CDR3 protein. This table holds about 220,000 distinct CDR3 sequences, approximately 40% found once. The source of this sequence is a human donor in good health (CMV status not recorded). Some clones in this sample may be carry-over from other donors' samples. The specimen was CD8+ T cells from cultured PBMCs, collected from culture after CMV antigen stimulation. The V call is TRBV28, the J call TRBJ2-3; D is possibly TRBD2 (5 bases). This CDR3 reads CASSTLKERGTDTQYF. The CDR3 DNA is TGTGCCAGCAGCACCCTTAAAGAGAGGGGCACAGATACGCAGTATTTT.